Sequencing of this T cell receptor beta chain was carried out in a study of blood T cell repertoires in COVID-19. Germline lookup yields CDR1 KGHSH and CDR2 LQKENI. The junction had 8 bases not matched to a gene; V was cut back by 6 bases and J by 5 bases. The CDR3 is 14 amino acids. Original data processing: By means of reference gene primer amplification, nucleated cell counts were estimated. Produced via immunoSEQ multiplex PCR; TCRdb's table is partial and in-frame only. The DNA gave D and trimming, while V, J and clone size come from that table. The sample carries roughly 220,000 clones, under 90% recorded once.

The J gene is TRBJ1-1, the V gene TRBV18; 8 nucleotides match TRBD1. This TCR came from a man aged 25 to 40 with active or convalescent COVID-19. The sequenced sample was peripheral blood. The CDR3 spells CASSLDRAKTEAFF. The CDR3 nucleotides are TGTGCCAGCTCCCTGGACAGGGCTAAGACTGAAGCTTTCTTT.